These T cell receptor beta chains were read from a single sample in a study of glioma-infiltrating T cells. Each CDR3 protein gets one entry after TCRdb re-called the multiplex PCR reads with MiXCR. The sample holds about 130,000 distinct CDR3 sequences; 23% are singletons and the top ten take roughly 15%. Sequencing was done on a sample of glioma tissue, nonneoplastic brain tissue, or PBMCs (not recorded which). The source is a human donor with low-grade glioma or glioblastoma, undergoing nonglioma brain surgery, or in good health (not recorded which). Both conserved end residues are part of each CDR3. The D gene is left open where the match is weak. Clone size is given for some rows only: seen once, a few or many times, or a class if the clone is expanded.

J: TRBJ1-4
size: many
V: TRBV6-1
D: .
DNA: TGTGCCAGCAGAGGGACATATGCAACTAATGAAAAACTGTTTTTT
CDR3: CASRGTYATNEKLFF

J: TRBJ1-5
size: many
V: TRBV3-1
D: .
DNA: TGTGCCAGCAGCCAAGATGTAGGCAATCAGCCCCAGCATTTT
CDR3: CASSQDVGNQPQHF

J: TRBJ2-7
size: many
V: TRBV25-1
D: TRBD2
DNA: TGTGCCAGCAGTGGCTTAGCGGGATCCTACGAGCAGTACTTC
CDR3: CASSGLAGSYEQYF

J: TRBJ2-7
size: many
V: TRBV28
D: TRBD1
DNA: TGTGCCAGCAGTCCCCGGACAGGGGTAACCTACGAGCAGTACTTC
CDR3: CASSPRTGVTYEQYF

J: TRBJ2-1
size: many
V: TRBV7-2
D: .
DNA: TGTGCCAGCAGCTTACCCAGGCGGGATCACAATGAGCAGTTCTTC
CDR3: CASSLPRRDHNEQFF

J: TRBJ2-7
size: many
V: TRBV2
D: .
DNA: TGTGCCAGCAGCCTAGGCCATCTCTACGAGCAGTACTTC
CDR3: CASSLGHLYEQYF

J: TRBJ2-1
size: .
V: TRBV4-1
D: TRBD1
DNA: TGCACCAGCAGTACGACTGGACAGGGGAACAATGAGCAGTTCTTC
CDR3: CTSSTTGQGNNEQFF

J: TRBJ2-7
size: many
V: TRBV27
D: TRBD1
DNA: TGTGCCAGCAGTTTATCGTGGGACAGGGCCGGGAGGGAGCAGTACTTC
CDR3: CASSLSWDRAGREQYF

J: TRBJ2-5
size: many
V: TRBV10-2
D: TRBD1
DNA: TGCGCCAGCAGTGAAGGGACAGGGACCGAGACCCAGTACTTC
CDR3: CASSEGTGTETQYF

J: TRBJ2-7
size: .
V: TRBV11-1
D: .
DNA: TGTGCCAGCAGCTTAGGTGCAGGGCCGGGCGAGCAGTACTTC
CDR3: CASSLGAGPGEQYF

J: TRBJ1-5
size: many
V: TRBV7-6
D: .
DNA: TGTGCCAGCAGCTTCCCGGGGCAGCCCCAGCATTTT
CDR3: CASSFPGQPQHF

J: TRBJ2-1
size: many
V: TRBV20-1
D: TRBD2
DNA: TGCAGTGCTAGACTAGCGGGAGGCGGCTCCTACAATGAGCAGTTCTTC
CDR3: CSARLAGGGSYNEQFF

J: TRBJ2-1
size: .
V: TRBV3-1
D: TRBD1
DNA: TGTGCCAGCAGCCTTAGGGACAGTGCTCACAATGAGCAGTTCTTC
CDR3: CASSLRDSAHNEQFF

J: TRBJ2-7
size: many
V: TRBV27
D: .
DNA: TGTGCCAGCAGTTCCGGTGGCTCGCTCTCCTACGAGCAGTACTTC
CDR3: CASSSGGSLSYEQYF

J: TRBJ2-2
size: many
V: TRBV7-2
D: .
DNA: TGTGCCAGCAGTCCCGGGACGGGCTCGGGCGGGGAGCTGTTTTTT
CDR3: CASSPGTGSGGELFF

J: TRBJ2-5
size: .
V: TRBV9
D: TRBD1
DNA: TGTGCCAGCACAAGACAGGGGGCGGGAGAGACCCAGTACTTC
CDR3: CASTRQGAGETQYF

J: TRBJ2-1
size: many
V: TRBV29-1
D: .
DNA: TGCAGCGTTGTTTGGTGGGGTAGTTCCTACAATGAGCAGTTCTTC
CDR3: CSVVWWGSSYNEQFF

J: TRBJ2-3
size: many
V: TRBV7-2
D: TRBD1
DNA: TGTGCCAGCAGCTTACAGGGGGCAAATACGCAGTATTTT
CDR3: CASSLQGANTQYF

J: TRBJ2-7
size: .
V: TRBV20-1
D: TRBD1
DNA: TGCAGTGCTCCGTGCTTCGGGACAGGACCCTACGAGAAGTACTTC
CDR3: CSAPCFGTGPYEKYF

J: TRBJ2-7
size: many
V: TRBV25-1
D: TRBD1
DNA: TGTGCCAGCAGGGCGACAGGGTCAACCTACGAGCAGTACTTC
CDR3: CASRATGSTYEQYF

J: TRBJ1-2
size: many
V: TRBV3-1
D: TRBD1
DNA: TGTGCCAGCAGCCACGGGACAGGGGGCTTATTGGATGGCTACACCTTC
CDR3: CASSHGTGGLLDGYTF

J: TRBJ1-6
size: many
V: TRBV14
D: .
DNA: TGTGCCAGCAGCCAAGCGGGGCTTGGTAATTCACCCCTCCACTTT
CDR3: CASSQAGLGNSPLHF

J: TRBJ2-1
size: many
V: TRBV6-1
D: TRBD2
DNA: TGTGCCAGCGGACCATTGGGACTAGCGGACAATGAGCAGTTCTTC
CDR3: CASGPLGLADNEQFF

J: TRBJ1-1
size: few
V: TRBV9
D: .
DNA: TGTGCCAGCAGCGTAGTGACATCGAACACTGAAGCTTTCTTT
CDR3: CASSVVTSNTEAFF

J: TRBJ1-1
size: once
V: TRBV19
D: .
DNA: TGTGCCAGTAGTCGTTCCGAGACAGGAAACACTGAAGCTTTCTTT
CDR3: CASSRSETGNTEAFF

J: TRBJ2-1
size: many
V: TRBV6-1
D: TRBD2
DNA: TGTGCCAGCAGTGGACTAGCGGGAGGGACTCAGCAGTTCTTC
CDR3: CASSGLAGGTQQFF

J: TRBJ2-7
size: .
V: TRBV5-1
D: TRBD1
DNA: TGCGCCAGCAGCGACAGGGGACGAACTTACTACGAGCAGTACTTC
CDR3: CASSDRGRTYYEQYF

J: TRBJ2-3
size: many
V: TRBV2
D: TRBD2
DNA: TGTGCCAGCAGTGGTCTAGCGGCGCCCACAGATACGCAGTATTTT
CDR3: CASSGLAAPTDTQYF

J: TRBJ2-3
size: .
V: TRBV30
D: .
DNA: TGTGCCTGCCTCGACTGGGGATCTGGCACAGATACGCAGTATTTT
CDR3: CACLDWGSGTDTQYF

J: TRBJ2-7
size: many
V: TRBV6-1
D: .
DNA: TGTGCCAGCAGTGAAGTAAACGGGTTCAACGAGCAGTACTTC
CDR3: CASSEVNGFNEQYF

J: TRBJ2-7
size: .
V: TRBV20-1
D: TRBD2
DNA: TGCAGTGCTAGTTTCTCCTTGGCGGGAGGGCACTACGAGCAGTACTTC
CDR3: CSASFSLAGGHYEQYF

J: TRBJ1-5
size: many
V: TRBV28
D: .
DNA: TGTGCCAGCAGTTTAAGGATTAGCAATCAGCCCCAGCATTTT
CDR3: CASSLRISNQPQHF

J: TRBJ1-4
size: many
V: TRBV7-9
D: .
DNA: TGTGCCAGCAGCTTAGAAGGGACATTGATGTTTTTT
CDR3: CASSLEGTLMFF

J: TRBJ1-6
size: many
V: TRBV15
D: .
DNA: TGTGCCACCAGCGGGACAAACTATAATTCACCCCTCCACTTT
CDR3: CATSGTNYNSPLHF

J: TRBJ2-1
size: many
V: TRBV6-6
D: .
DNA: TGTGCCAGCAGTTACTCCGGCTTCGCCAATGAGCAGTTCTTC
CDR3: CASSYSGFANEQFF